This is a list of T cell receptor beta chains from one sample in a study of blood T cell repertoires in COVID-19. Sequenced by immunoSEQ multiplex PCR; TCRdb stores in-frame clones only, minus some. The repertoire consists of around 330,000 clones, with about 87% occurring once and the leading ten covering around 10%. Sequenced: PBMCs or T cells enriched from blood (not recorded which). Every receptor here comes from a young woman who had recovered from COVID-19. CDR3s include the opening cysteine and the closing phenylalanine or tryptophan. The D gene is left open where the match is weak. Clone sizes are given selectively: once, few, many, or a class where the clone is expanded.

len	j_gene	abundance	d_gene	v_gene	CDR3aa	CDR3nt
13	TRBJ1-2	-	-	TRBV28	CASSFPQGYGYTF	TGTGCCAGCAGTTTCCCTCAGGGATATGGCTACACCTTC
15	TRBJ2-1	once	TRBD2	TRBV7-6	CASSRASGGAVEQFF	TGTGCCAGCAGCCGCGCCTCGGGAGGTGCGGTTGAGCAGTTCTTC
13	TRBJ1-5	-	-	TRBV7-6	CASSLLGYQPQHF	TGTGCCAGCAGCTTATTGGGCTATCAGCCCCAGCATTTT
15	TRBJ2-3	-	TRBD2	TRBV7-3	CASSRTSGITDTQYF	TGTGCCAGCAGCCGGACTAGCGGAATCACAGATACGCAGTATTTT
15	TRBJ1-2	-	-	TRBV4-1	CASSQAGRGTYGYTF	TGCGCCAGCAGCCAAGCTGGCAGGGGTACCTATGGCTACACCTTC
11	TRBJ2-7	once	-	TRBV5-6	CASSSGRGKYF	TGTGCCAGCAGCTCCGGCAGGGGAAAGTACTTC
13	TRBJ1-4	-	-	TRBV30	CAWRGTLSEKLFF	TGTGCCTGGAGGGGGACACTCTCTGAAAAACTGTTTTTT
16	TRBJ2-2	-	-	TRBV5-6	CASSWGPAGNTGELFF	TGTGCCAGCAGCTGGGGGCCGGCGGGGAACACCGGGGAGCTGTTTTTT
17	TRBJ1-2	-	TRBD1	TRBV7-6	CASSLNGRAGGHYGYTF	TGTGCCAGCAGCCTAAACGGTCGGGCAGGGGGCCACTATGGCTACACCTTC
17	TRBJ1-1	once	-	TRBV2	CASSEVVPNRVHTEAFF	TGTGCCAGCAGTGAAGTCGTTCCGAACAGGGTGCACACTGAAGCTTTCTTT
15	TRBJ2-7	-	-	TRBV5-1	CASSLESVRSYEQYF	TGCGCCAGCAGCTTGGAATCGGTCCGCTCCTACGAGCAGTACTTC
14	TRBJ2-7	once	-	TRBV18	CASSSFDITYEQYF	TGTGCCAGCTCATCATTCGACATAACCTACGAGCAGTACTTC
12	TRBJ1-3	-	TRBD1	TRBV12-3/TRBV12-4	CPEGAAGNTIYF	TGTCCCGAGGGGGCCGCGGGAAACACCATATATTTT
17	TRBJ2-1	-	TRBD1	TRBV7-2	CASSGRTGPALYNEQFF	TGTGCCAGCAGCGGGCGGACAGGACCGGCGCTCTACAATGAGCAGTTCTTC
17	TRBJ1-3	few	TRBD1	TRBV7-3	CASSLLGVDRGINTIYF	TGTGCCAGCAGCTTATTAGGCGTGGACAGGGGCATAAACACCATATATTTT
14	TRBJ2-5	-	TRBD1	TRBV7-6	CASSLVLQGKTQYF	TGTGCCAGCAGCTTAGTTTTACAGGGGAAGACCCAGTACTTC
14	TRBJ2-1	-	-	TRBV9	CASSVASSAHLQFF	TGTGCCAGCAGCGTAGCATCTAGCGCGCACTTACAGTTCTTC
14	TRBJ1-2	-	-	TRBV27	CASRDSRGWYGYTF	TGTGCCAGCAGGGACAGTCGCGGGTGGTATGGCTACACCTTC
19	TRBJ1-1	few	-	TRBV7-8	CASSPTNGGVLGMNTEAFF	TGTGCCAGCAGCCCAACCAATGGCGGGGTGCTGGGTATGAACACTGAAGCTTTCTTT
16	TRBJ2-3	-	TRBD1	TRBV5-1	CASSLTGETSTDTQYF	TGCGCCAGCAGCTTAACAGGGGAAACTAGCACAGATACGCAGTATTTT
14	TRBJ1-4	many	-	TRBV7-6	CASSLEQDNEKLFF	TGTGCCAGCAGCTTAGAACAGGATAATGAAAAACTGTTTTTT
11	TRBJ2-7	-	-	TRBV3-1/TRBV3-2	CASSHGPKQYF	TGTGCCAGCAGCCATGGCCCCAAGCAGTACTTC
15	TRBJ1-2	few	TRBD1	TRBV5-1	CASSRQGNDNYGYTF	TGCGCCAGCAGCCGACAGGGGAATGATAACTATGGCTACACCTTC
15	TRBJ1-2	-	TRBD1	TRBV7-3	CASSRSGTGEDGYTF	TGTGCCAGCAGCCGATCCGGGACAGGGGAAGATGGCTACACCTTC
14	TRBJ1-1	-	TRBD1	TRBV7-8	CASSLQGVRTEAFF	TGTGCCAGCAGCTTACAGGGGGTGCGCACTGAAGCTTTCTTT
13	TRBJ2-7	-	TRBD1	TRBV11-2	CASGQGFSYEQYF	TGTGCCAGCGGACAGGGATTCTCCTACGAGCAGTACTTC
16	TRBJ2-3	few	TRBD2	TRBV5-1	CASPPGDSGRADTQYF	TGCGCCAGCCCACCCGGGGATAGCGGGAGGGCAGATACGCAGTATTTT
14	TRBJ1-5	once	-	TRBV5-6	CASSLKGPSQPQHF	TGTGCCAGCAGCTTAAAGGGGCCTTCTCAGCCCCAGCATTTT
19	TRBJ2-6	-	-	TRBV11-2	CASSLDFPTRYSGANVLTF	TGTGCCAGCAGCTTAGACTTCCCGACAAGATACTCTGGGGCCAACGTCCTGACTTTC
15	TRBJ2-7	-	TRBD1	TRBV9	CASSASQGAAYEQYF	TGTGCCAGCAGCGCTTCCCAGGGGGCAGCCTACGAGCAGTACTTC
15	TRBJ2-1	-	TRBD2	TRBV28	CASSLGGSSYNEQFF	TGTGCCAGCAGTTTAGGCGGGAGCTCCTACAATGAGCAGTTCTTC
13	TRBJ1-2	-	-	TRBV19	CASSIDDSYGYTF	TGTGCCAGTAGTATAGACGACTCCTATGGCTACACCTTC
16	TRBJ2-1	-	TRBD2	TRBV6-4	CASSDGLSGGGSEQFF	TGTGCCAGCAGTGACGGGTTGAGCGGGGGGGGAAGTGAGCAGTTCTTC
19	TRBJ2-1	-	TRBD2	TRBV28	CASSAGSGGGTSSYNEQFF	TGTGCCAGCAGTGCCGGGAGCGGGGGGGGTACCAGCTCCTACAATGAGCAGTTCTTC
15	TRBJ1-2	-	TRBD1	TRBV5-1	CASSTGTGRPYGYTF	TGCGCCAGCAGCACTGGGACAGGGAGGCCCTATGGCTACACCTTC
14	TRBJ1-2	-	-	TRBV9	CASSARPGESGYTF	TGTGCCAGCAGCGCGAGGCCGGGTGAGAGCGGCTACACCTTC
17	TRBJ1-1	-	TRBD1	TRBV10-3	CAISETPTTGRNTEAFF	TGTGCCATCAGTGAGACCCCTACGACAGGGAGGAACACTGAAGCTTTCTTT
16	TRBJ1-5	-	TRBD1	TRBV7-9	CASSSLTGERNQPQHF	TGTGCCAGCAGCTCGCTGACAGGGGAGCGCAATCAGCCCCAGCATTTT
17	TRBJ2-3	-	-	TRBV2	CASSEALFGSGTDTQYF	TGTGCCAGCAGTGAAGCCCTCTTTGGGAGCGGCACAGATACGCAGTATTTT
16	TRBJ2-2	-	-	TRBV24-1	CATSDLLGEATGELFF	TGTGCCACCAGTGATTTGTTAGGGGAAGCCACCGGGGAGCTGTTTTTT
15	TRBJ1-4	-	TRBD1	TRBV5-1	CASSLRTGGDEKLFF	TGCGCCAGCAGCTTGCGTACAGGGGGCGATGAAAAACTGTTTTTT
15	TRBJ2-5	-	-	TRBV11-1	CASSPTVAVEETQYF	TGTGCCAGCAGTCCCACCGTAGCGGTGGAAGAGACCCAGTACTTC
15	TRBJ1-2	-	-	TRBV9	CASSVEWDMEGGYTF	TGTGCCAGCAGCGTAGAGTGGGATATGGAGGGTGGCTACACCTTC
15	TRBJ2-2	-	TRBD1	TRBV6-1	CASSEGTGRSGELFF	TGTGCCAGCAGTGAAGGGACAGGGAGGTCCGGGGAGCTGTTTTTT
16	TRBJ2-3	-	TRBD2	TRBV29-1	CSVDTTRAGLTDTQYF	TGCAGCGTTGACACTACCAGAGCGGGGCTCACAGATACGCAGTATTTT
17	TRBJ1-2	-	-	TRBV9	CASSVASRPGANYGYTF	TGTGCCAGCAGCGTAGCCAGCCGACCAGGGGCTAACTATGGCTACACCTTC
14	TRBJ1-1	-	TRBD1	TRBV7-9	CASSAGQFGTEAFF	TGTGCCAGCAGCGCGGGACAGTTCGGCACTGAAGCTTTCTTT
12	TRBJ2-2	-	-	TRBV9	CASSIGGGELFF	TGTGCCAGCAGCATCGGAGGCGGGGAGCTGTTTTTT
15	TRBJ1-2	-	-	TRBV4-1	CATKSWGPKNYGYTF	TGCGCCACCAAAAGTTGGGGCCCGAAGAACTATGGCTACACCTTC
14	TRBJ2-7	-	-	TRBV9	CASSASLEGFEQYF	TGTGCCAGCAGCGCTTCCTTGGAGGGTTTCGAGCAGTACTTC
17	TRBJ2-3	-	TRBD1	TRBV25-1	CASSDWDRGWSTDTQYF	TGTGCCAGCAGTGATTGGGACAGGGGATGGAGCACAGATACGCAGTATTTT
12	TRBJ1-2	-	-	TRBV6-1	CASSQGGVHYTF	TGTGCCAGCAGTCAAGGGGGGGTACACTACACCTTC
16	TRBJ1-5	-	TRBD1	TRBV19	CASSQLGQGRNQPQHF	TGTGCCAGTAGTCAATTGGGACAGGGTAGAAATCAGCCCCAGCATTTT